Below, 26 T cell receptor beta chains from the same sample are listed, as sequenced in a study of T cell responses to AZD1222 COVID-19 vaccine. The data were produced by immunoSEQ multiplex PCR, yet TCRdb's version contains in-frame clones alone and is incomplete. The sample contains fewer than 150,000 clones, approximately 93% of which appear only once. Source: peripheral blood, taken on day 0 of AZD1222 vaccination. These receptors were taken from an adult in good health.

This clone has a single count. This chain connects TRBV11-3 to TRBJ2-1; 11 bases agree with TRBD2. CDR1 is SGHNT and CDR2 is YENEEA in the germline V gene. The CDR3 totals 15 residues. V shed 8 bases, J shed 8 bases, and the junction held 11 bases outside the gene matches. This CDR3 reads CASGTLTSGSDEQFF. Written as DNA, the CDR3 is TGTGCCAGCGGGACCCTTACTAGCGGGAGCGATGAGCAGTTCTTC.

Comment on this clone: A read error may produce the germline difference seen at one junction end. CDR3 region: CLTGGPMNTEAFF. The CDR3 nucleotides are TGCCTGACAGGGGGCCCTATGAACACTGAAGCTTTCTTT. This chain connects TRBV28 to TRBJ1-1, with 10 bases matching TRBD1. The CDR3 spans 13 residues. Germline V gene data show CDR1 as MDHEN and CDR2 as SYDVKM.

This rearrangement joins TRBV27 to TRBJ1-6; D gene uncertain. V shed 4 bases and J shed 4 bases, with 5 bases lying between them. The CDR3 extends over 13 amino acids. Germline V gene lookup returns CDR1 MNHEY and CDR2 SMNVEV (reference sequence). Written as DNA, the CDR3 is TGTGCCAGCAGTTCCGGGTATAATTCACCCCTCCACTTT. Amino acids: CASSSGYNSPLHF.

The chain couples TRBV24-1 to TRBJ2-7, with no clear D. The CDR3 is 17 amino acids. CDR1 and CDR2 from the germline V gene are KGHDR and SFDVKD. V lost 4 bases to trimming and J lost 0 bases, with 18 bases between them. CDR3 amino acids: CATSDLDNLSSSYEQYF. The DNA of the CDR3 is TGTGCCACCAGTGACCTCGACAACCTCTCGAGCTCCTACGAGCAGTACTTC.

The chain employs TRBV19 and TRBJ2-2; D may be TRBD2 (5 bases). Trimming removed 4 bases at V and 6 bases at J, with 12 bases between. CDR1 is LNHDA, CDR2 SQIVND, per germline (reference sequence). This CDR3 comprises 14 residues. The CDR3 DNA is TGTGCCAGTAGTAAGATGAGGACTGCCGGGGAGCTGTTTTTT. This codes for CASSKMRTAGELFF.

V usage is TRBV4-3 and J usage is TRBJ2-5; 13 positions agree with TRBD2. The CDR3 is 15 amino acids. Germline assignment: CDR1 LGHNA and CDR2 YSLEER. The J segment lost 5 bases and the V segment lost 5 bases, leaving 5 bases of the junction unmatched. This chain's CDR3 is CASSNGLAGVETQYF. The CDR3 nucleotides read TGCGCCAGCAGCAACGGACTAGCGGGAGTTGAGACCCAGTACTTC.

This clone was detected once. This sequence joins TRBV29-1 and TRBJ2-5; D gene ambiguous. V was pared by 4 bases and J by 2 bases, with 8 bases between. The germline V gene encodes CDR1 SQVTM and CDR2 ANQGSEA. This CDR3 spans 12 amino acids. The CDR3 region has the DNA TGCAGCGTTGTCTTGTCACAAGAGACCCAGTACTTC. Its protein product is CSVVLSQETQYF.

A word on this clone: This CDR3 is also generated by other DNA sequences in the sample. This rearrangement joins TRBV9 to TRBJ1-2, with D maybe TRBD1 (6 bases). The ends were cut back, 0 bases at V and 4 bases at J, with 16 bases in the middle. CDR1 and CDR2 (germline): SGDLS, YYNGEE. The CDR3 is made up of 16 amino acids. The CDR3 DNA reads TGTGCCAGCAGCGTAGCTGATGGGGGGGCTCGCTATGGCTACACCTTC. It encodes CASSVADGGARYGYTF.

V usage is TRBV10-1 and J usage is TRBJ2-7, with D possibly TRBD1 on 5 matching bases. Germline lookup yields CDR1 WNHNN and CDR2 SYGVQD (reference sequence). The length of the CDR3 is 12 residues. Trimming removed 6 bases at V and 6 bases at J, with 12 bases between. CDR3 protein: CASRRTGLEQYF. CDR3 sequence (DNA): TGCGCCAGCAGACGAACAGGTCTCGAGCAGTACTTC.

V is TRBV7-9 and J is TRBJ1-5, with TRBD1 matching over 7 bases. In germline, CDR1 is SEHNR, CDR2 FQNEAQ (reference sequence). V shed 4 bases, J shed 7 bases, and the junction held 13 bases outside the gene matches. The CDR3 spans 16 residues. The CDR3 region has the DNA TGTGCCAGCAGCTCGGGGGACAGATCCTTTCTGCAGCCCCAGCATTTT. It translates to CASSSGDRSFLQPQHF. The whole variable domain, filled in from reference TRBV7-9 and TRBJ1-5, reads DTGVSQNPRHKITKRGQNVTFRCDPISEHNRLYWYRQTLGQGPEFLTYFQNEAQLEKSRLLSDRFSAERPKGSFSTLEIQRTEQGDSAMYLCASSSGDRSFLQPQHFGDGTRLSIL.

This clone was picked up one time. This rearrangement joins TRBV5-1 to TRBJ2-2; 8 bases map to TRBD1. J lost 5 bases, V lost 1 base, and 7 bases had no gene match. There are 16 residues in the CDR3. Germline CDR1 is SGHRS and CDR2 is YFSETQ. The CDR3, as DNA: TGCGCCAGCAGCTTGACAGGGGGACTGAGAACCGGGGAGCTGTTTTTT. Its protein is CASSLTGGLRTGELFF.

The chain has TRBV29-1 and TRBJ1-2; no clear D gene. This CDR3 comprises 13 residues. V lost 1 base to trimming and J lost 4 bases, with 10 bases between them. Germline V lookup: CDR1 SQVTM, CDR2 ANQGSEA. This chain's CDR3 is CSVEGGRSYGYTF. The CDR3 region has the DNA TGCAGCGTTGAAGGAGGGAGGAGCTATGGCTACACCTTC. Drawing the rest from reference TRBV29-1 and TRBJ1-2, the complete variable domain is SAVISQKPSRDICQRGTSLTIQCQVDSQVTMMFWYRQQPGQSLTLIATANQGSEATYESGFVIDKFPISRPNLTFSTLTVSNMSPEDSSIYLCSVEGGRSYGYTFGSGTRLTVV.

This chain joins TRBV10-3 and TRBJ1-5; D remains unclear. Germline loops: CDR1 ENHRY, CDR2 SYGVKD. V lost 2 bases to trimming and J lost 2 bases, with 10 bases between them. This CDR3 is built from 15 residues. CDR3 sequence (DNA): TGTGCCATCAGTGAGCCGGGATTAGGCAATCAGCCCCAGCATTTT. Translated: CAISEPGLGNQPQHF.

This sequence joins TRBV7-8 and TRBJ2-7, with 8 bases identical to TRBD1. This CDR3 comprises 15 residues. Germline lookup yields CDR1 SGHVS and CDR2 FQNEAQ. The trim removed 5 bases at V and 2 bases at J, leaving 8 bases unmatched. CDR3 in DNA: TGTGCCAGCAGCCTCGGACAGGGAGGACCCTACGAGCAGTACTTC. It is translated as CASSLGQGGPYEQYF.

This chain connects TRBV7-6 to TRBJ1-1, with 8 bases aligning to TRBD1. V was clipped by 6 bases and J by 5 bases; unmatched bases: 14. This CDR3 has 16 amino acids. Germline CDR1 reads SGHVS; CDR2 reads FNYEAQ. CDR3 nucleotides: TGTGCCAGCAGAACGGACAGGGAGTTAGGAAAGACTGAAGCTTTCTTT. This codes for CASRTDRELGKTEAFF.

This rearrangement joins TRBV7-9 to TRBJ1-2; D possibly corresponds to TRBD1 (5 bases). This CDR3 has 15 amino acids. The germline V gene encodes CDR1 SEHNR and CDR2 FQNEAQ (reference sequence). Trimming cost V 5 bases and J 0 bases, with 13 bases left between them. The CDR3 is CASSHDRVPNYGYTF. The DNA for the CDR3 is TGTGCCAGCAGCCACGACAGAGTACCTAACTATGGCTACACCTTC.

The CDR3 is CASSLSGFQPQHF. The CDR3 DNA reads as TGTGCCAGCAGTTTATCGGGATTTCAGCCCCAGCATTTT. The gene calls are TRBV27 and TRBJ1-5; D is unresolved. There are 13 residues in the CDR3. V was clipped by 0 bases and J by 6 bases, with 6 bases between them. Per germline, CDR1 MNHEY and CDR2 SMNVEV (reference sequence).

V and J are TRBV6-2 or TRBV6-3 and TRBJ1-1, with D possibly TRBD1 on 5 matching bases. Trimming left V 4 bases short and J 9 bases short, with 18 bases between. The CDR3 has 14 residues. In germline, CDR1 is MNHEY, CDR2 SVGEGT. CDR3 DNA sequence: TGTGCCAGCAGTTTAGGCAGGGAGCCGGTTAAAGCTTTCTTT. Amino acids: CASSLGREPVKAFF.

The rearrangement links TRBV7-7 to TRBJ2-1; TRBD1 or TRBD2 may be the D gene (5 bases each). With 5 bases removed from V and 7 bases from J, the gap between germline ends came to 18 bases. Germline assignment: CDR1 SSHAT and CDR2 FNYEAQ (reference sequence). The length of the CDR3 is 15 residues. CDR3 region: CASSRARGGKNEQFF. In DNA form, the CDR3 reads TGTGCCAGCAGCCGGGCCCGTGGGGGAAAAAATGAGCAGTTCTTC.

This clone was counted once. V is TRBV27 and J is TRBJ1-5; TRBD1 aligns across 7 bases. With V trimmed by 4 bases and J by 4 bases, 10 bases remained unmatched. CDR3 length: 16 amino acids. The germline V gene encodes CDR1 MNHEY and CDR2 SMNVEV (reference sequence). The CDR3 loop reads CASSSGTAILNQPQHF. For the CDR3, the DNA is TGTGCCAGCAGTTCCGGGACAGCTATTTTGAATCAGCCCCAGCATTTT.

The chain joins TRBV28 to TRBJ1-2, with D maybe TRBD1 (5 bases). There are 14 residues in the CDR3. Trimming took 1 base from V and 4 from J, leaving 10 bases between them. Germline V gene sequence: CDR1 MDHEN, CDR2 SYDVKM. The CDR3 here is CASSLSSRGYGYTF. CDR3 DNA: TGTGCCAGCAGTTTATCCTCAAGGGGCTATGGCTACACCTTC.

The chain recombines TRBV6-5 with TRBJ1-2, with D possibly TRBD1 on 6 matching bases. The CDR3 runs 13 residues. Germline CDR1 and CDR2: MNHEY and SVGAGI. Trimming left V 6 bases short and J 4 bases short, with 12 bases between. The DNA for the CDR3 is TGTGCCAGCAGATCAGGGGTTGGCTATGGCTACACCTTC. Its translation: CASRSGVGYGYTF.

V is TRBV5-8 and J is TRBJ2-1, with TRBD2 matching 15 bases. CDR3 length: 16 residues. The germline V gene encodes CDR1 SGHTS and CDR2 YDEGEE. Trimming removed 2 bases from V and 8 bases from J; junction bases left unmatched: 5. The CDR3 spells CASSLGTSGRRDEQFF. Written as DNA, the CDR3 is TGTGCCAGCAGCTTAGGGACTAGCGGGAGGAGAGATGAGCAGTTCTTC.

This chain connects TRBV19 to TRBJ1-1; the D gene is possibly TRBD1 (5 bases). Germline lookup yields CDR1 LNHDA and CDR2 SQIVND (reference sequence). The germline V and J ends were trimmed by 4 bases and 0 bases, with 12 bases remaining between them. The CDR3 has 15 residues. In nucleotides, the CDR3 is TGTGCCAGTAGTACCGGGACGGATTTGAACACTGAAGCTTTCTTT. This gives the protein CASSTGTDLNTEAFF.

The rearrangement joins TRBV6-6 to TRBJ2-7; D is undetermined. This CDR3 region has 11 residues. Germline V gene sequence: CDR1 MNHNY, CDR2 SVGAGI (reference sequence). V was cut by 6 bases and J by 2 bases, with 5 bases left in between. CDR3 sequence reads: CASSPTYEQYF. DNA of the CDR3: TGTGCCAGCAGCCCGACCTACGAGCAGTACTTC.

V usage is TRBV4-1 and J usage is TRBJ1-1; D remains ambiguous. Germline values: CDR1 MGHRA, CDR2 YSYEKL. Between the trimmed V and J ends, which lost 3 bases and 4 bases, there was a span of 15 bases. This CDR3 contains 15 residues. In DNA, the CDR3 is TGCGCCAGCAGCCAGGCCGCCACGGTGGGCACTGAAGCTTTCTTT. Protein: CASSQAATVGTEAFF.